The 32 T cell receptor beta chains below were found in one sample sequenced in a study of chemoradiotherapy in HPV16-positive cancers. The repertoire was sequenced with immunoSEQ multiplex PCR; TCRdb's copy has only in-frame clones and lacks some. The sample has about 440 clones; more than 75% are singletons. The sample was tumor tissue, taken from a patient who underwent chemoradiotherapy. The origin of the receptors is a human donor with HPV-associated anogenital cancer.

The gene calls are TRBV6-6 and TRBJ2-1, with D possibly being TRBD2 (6 bases). The CDR3 loop spans 13 amino acids. Germline CDR1 reads MNHNY; CDR2 reads SVGAGI (reference sequence). V was clipped by 6 bases and J by 5 bases, with 11 bases between them. The DNA of the CDR3 is TGTGCCAGCAGCTGGGGGGTTGACAATGAGCAGTTCTTC. As protein: CASSWGVDNEQFF.

The chain carries TRBV11-3 and TRBJ2-2; 10 positions agree with TRBD2. The junction had 10 bases not matched to a gene; V was cut back by 0 bases and J by 6 bases. The CDR3 consists of 18 residues. From germline, CDR1 is SGHNT and CDR2 YENEEA. The CDR3 DNA reads as TGTGCCAGCAGCTTAGAAGCGAGCGGGAGGGCCAAGCCCGGGGAGCTGTTTTTT. Its translation is CASSLEASGRAKPGELFF.

The chain employs TRBV7-9 and TRBJ1-1; no reliable D call. This CDR3 spans 13 amino acids. Germline CDR1 is SEHNR and CDR2 is FQNEAQ (reference sequence). Trimming took 5 bases from V and 11 from J, leaving 18 bases between them. This CDR3 is CASSRTDLRWAFF. In DNA form, the CDR3 reads TGTGCCAGCAGCCGGACGGACCTACGGTGGGCTTTCTTT.

CDR3 loop: CASSAAGLGTDTQYF. The CDR3 DNA reads TGTGCCAGCAGTGCTGCGGGGTTAGGCACAGATACGCAGTATTTT. The V and J genes are TRBV6-6 and TRBJ2-3; TRBD2 is a possible D gene (6 bases). CDR3 length: 15 residues. Trimming pared 5 bases from V and 1 base from J, leaving 13 bases between. CDR1 MNHNY and CDR2 SVGAGI come from the germline V gene (reference sequence).

For this clone: The junction departs from germline at one end; a sequencing error may be responsible. This sequence joins TRBV15 and TRBJ1-4, with D unclear. Per the germline V gene, CDR1 is LNHNV and CDR2 is YYDKDF (reference sequence). This CDR3 comprises 12 residues. The DNA for the CDR3 is TGTGCCACCAGCGGAGATGACGAAAAACTGTTTTTT. Amino acids: CATSGDDEKLFF. Combining the CDR3 with reference TRBV15 and TRBJ1-4 gives the whole variable domain DAMVIQNPRYQVTQFGKPVTLSCSQTLNHNVMYWYQQKSSQAPKLLFHYYDKDFNNEADTPDNFQSRRPNTSFCFLDIRSPGLGDTAMYLCATSGDDEKLFFGSGTQLSVL.

The V call is TRBV10-3, the J call TRBJ1-1; D gene unclear. There are 12 residues in the CDR3. V lost 10 bases and J lost 1, with 10 bases in between. From germline, CDR1 is ENHRY and CDR2 SYGVKD. Written as DNA, the CDR3 is TGTGCCACGCGCCTAGGGAACACTGAAGCTTTCTTT. As protein: CATRLGNTEAFF.

The chain recombines TRBV7-2 with TRBJ1-2; no firm D call. From germline, CDR1 is SGHTA and CDR2 FQGNSA. This CDR3 has 13 amino acids. Trimming left V 5 bases short and J 7 bases short, with 14 bases between. CDR3 in DNA: TGTGCCAGCAGCGAAGGACCCATGACTGGCTACACCTTC. This encodes CASSEGPMTGYTF.

The chain joins TRBV23-1 to TRBJ1-2; D gene unclear. TRBV23-1 is an open reading frame whose function is uncertain. Trimming pared 0 bases from V and 2 bases from J, leaving 10 bases between. This CDR3 spans 15 amino acids. CDR3 DNA: TGCGCCAGCAGTCAATCGAGTACAAACAACTATGGCTACACCTTC. Translation: CASSQSSTNNYGYTF.

In this sample, this clone turned up once. The chain recombines TRBV6-6 with TRBJ2-2; D call uncertain. CDR3 size: 15 residues. Germline CDR1 reads MNHNY; CDR2 reads SVGAGI (reference sequence). Deletions cut 6 bases from V and 2 bases from J, with 13 bases between. The CDR3 sequence: CASRGNWANTGELFF. CDR3 nucleotides: TGTGCCAGCAGGGGGAATTGGGCAAACACCGGGGAGCTGTTTTTT.

V and J are TRBV9 and TRBJ2-6, with D hard to call. V was cut by 7 bases and J by 5 bases, with 22 bases left in between. This CDR3 comprises 17 residues. The germline gives CDR1 SGDLS, CDR2 YYNGEE. CDR3 nucleotides: TGTGCCAGCCTCGATCCACTCAAACAAAGTCGGGCCAACGTCCTGACTTTC. It encodes CASLDPLKQSRANVLTF. Full variable domain (outside the CDR3, taken from reference TRBV9 and TRBJ2-6): DSGVTQTPKHLITATGQRVTLRCSPRSGDLSVYWYQQSLDQGLQFLIQYYNGEERAKGNILERFSAQQFPDLHSELNLSSLELGDSALYFCASLDPLKQSRANVLTFGAGSRLTVL.

The rearrangement links TRBV5-6 to TRBJ1-4, with 11 bases identical to TRBD1. This CDR3 contains 16 residues. Germline values: CDR1 SGHDT, CDR2 YYEEEE. V lost 4 bases, J lost 7 bases, and 9 bases stayed unmatched. The CDR3: CASSPSDRGRSEKLFF. CDR3 nucleotide sequence: TGTGCCAGCAGCCCCTCGGACAGGGGGCGCAGTGAAAAACTGTTTTTT.

J is TRBJ2-7 and V is TRBV7-2; no definite D call. Trimming took 1 base from V and 3 from J, leaving 7 bases between them. Germline V gives CDR1 SGHTA, CDR2 FQGNSA. The CDR3 spans 13 residues. As DNA, the CDR3 is TGTGCCAGCAGCTTAGGACCTAACTACGAGCAGTACGTC. Protein product: CASSLGPNYEQYV.

In this sample, this clone turned up once. The J gene is TRBJ2-1, the V gene TRBV5-1; 8 bases are shared with TRBD2. Germline V gene data show CDR1 as SGHRS and CDR2 as YFSETQ. The ends lost 0 bases at V and 3 bases at J; junction bases unmatched: 8. The CDR3 loop spans 17 amino acids. CDR3 nucleotides: TGCGCCAGCAGCTTGGATAGCGGGGCCGGGTACTACAATGAGCAGTTCTTC. Translating gives CASSLDSGAGYYNEQFF.

The rearrangement uses TRBV6-6 and TRBJ1-1; D is unclear. Trimming took off 8 bases at V and 7 bases at J, with 8 bases between the two ends. There are 10 residues in the CDR3. Germline lookup yields CDR1 MNHNY and CDR2 SVGAGI (reference sequence). CDR3 residues: CASGHFEAFF. CDR3 coding DNA: TGTGCCAGCGGGCATTTTGAAGCTTTCTTT.

This clone has only a few counts. The chain combines TRBV30 with TRBJ1-1; D call uncertain. Trimming took 1 base from V and 7 from J, leaving 7 bases between them. This CDR3 region has 11 residues. The germline V gene has CDR1 GTSNPN and CDR2 SVGIG (reference sequence). The CDR3 sequence is CAWSAYGEAFF. CDR3 bases: TGTGCCTGGAGTGCTTACGGTGAAGCTTTCTTT.

The V call is TRBV11-3, the J call TRBJ2-7; TRBD1 agrees at 7 bases. The CDR3 runs 16 residues. The germline gives CDR1 SGHNT, CDR2 YENEEA. Trimming removed 1 base from V and 1 base from J; junction bases left unmatched: 7. CDR3 in amino acids: CASSLGFGRGSYEQYV. The CDR3 region has the DNA TGTGCCAGCAGCTTAGGATTCGGCAGGGGGTCCTACGAGCAGTACGTC.

This clone was counted between two and nine times. The chain carries TRBV2 and TRBJ1-5; the D gene is possibly TRBD1 (5 bases). The CDR3 is 18 amino acids. Between the trimmed V and J ends, which lost 7 bases and 6 bases, there was a span of 28 bases. Germline V gives CDR1 SNHLY, CDR2 FYNNEI. CDR3 in amino acids: CASILKRAGTAHSQPQHF. DNA for the CDR3: TGTGCCAGCATCCTGAAAAGGGCGGGGACCGCGCATAGTCAGCCCCAGCATTTT.

This clone appeared once. The chain employs TRBV10-3 and TRBJ2-3; the D gene is possibly TRBD1 (6 bases). Germline-derived CDR1 and CDR2 are ENHRY and SYGVKD. V was shortened by 11 bases and J by 4 bases, with 19 bases between the two germline ends. The CDR3 covers 14 residues. The CDR3 here is CASRTGLGADTQYF. DNA for the CDR3: TGTGCCTCGCGTACAGGGTTGGGTGCAGATACGCAGTATTTT.

This clone has only one observation. The rearrangement uses TRBV28 and TRBJ2-2; unclear D gene. Germline CDR1 reads MDHEN; CDR2 reads SYDVKM. This CDR3 spans 12 amino acids. The ends were cut back, 8 bases at V and 1 base at J, with 5 bases in the middle. CDR3 sequence reads: CASGRNTGELFF. For the CDR3, the DNA is TGTGCCAGCGGTAGGAACACCGGGGAGCTGTTTTTT.

The table lists this clone with a count of one. CDR3 sequence: CASRTGRGNEQYF. The CDR3 nucleotides read TGTGCCAGCAGGACGGGCCGGGGGAACGAGCAGTACTTC. The chain couples TRBV5-6 to TRBJ2-7, with TRBD2 as a possible D gene (6 bases). V lost 5 bases and J lost 5, with 14 bases in between. CDR3 size: 13 residues. Germline loops: CDR1 SGHDT, CDR2 YYEEEE.

CDR3 sequence reads: CASSQAGGRNTIYF. Here the CDR3 DNA reads TGTGCCAGCAGCCAAGCGGGGGGAAGAAACACCATATATTTT. V and J are TRBV7-8 and TRBJ1-3; a possible D gene is TRBD1 (5 bases). Germline CDR1 reads SGHVS; CDR2 reads FQNEAQ. The V end was cut by 5 bases, the J end by 5 bases, with 13 bases between. The CDR3 covers 14 residues.

V is TRBV4-3 and J is TRBJ2-7; 8 bases agree with TRBD2. The V gene end was trimmed by 0 bases and the J gene end by 7 bases; junction bases not matched to a gene: 8. CDR1 and CDR2 from the germline V gene are LGHNA and YSLEER. This CDR3 has 15 residues. This CDR3 is CASSQEAGLAKEQYF. The CDR3 bases are TGCGCCAGCAGCCAAGAAGCTGGACTAGCTAAAGAGCAGTACTTC.

The chain employs TRBV14 and TRBJ1-1; 7 positions match TRBD1. The J segment lost 3 bases and the V segment lost 4 bases, leaving 5 bases of the junction unmatched. Germline assignment: CDR1 SGHDN and CDR2 FVKESK. The CDR3 extends over 14 amino acids. The CDR3 protein is CASSPRQGDTEAFF. The CDR3 coding sequence is TGTGCCAGCAGCCCTCGACAGGGTGACACTGAAGCTTTCTTT.

This clone occurred a few times. The chain combines TRBV5-5 with TRBJ2-3, with 7 nucleotides matching TRBD1. Germline V gene lookup returns CDR1 SGHKS and CDR2 YYEKEE (reference sequence). Trimming removed 1 base from V and 12 bases from J; junction bases left unmatched: 8. CDR3 length: 13 residues. DNA for the CDR3: TGTGCCAGCAGCTTGTATGAGGGACAGATCCAGTATTTT. Protein product: CASSLYEGQIQYF.

The chain uses TRBV5-1 and TRBJ2-3, with 7 bases identical to TRBD2. Looked up from germline, CDR1 is SGHRS and CDR2 is YFSETQ. This CDR3 spans 14 amino acids. The V gene end was trimmed by 4 bases and the J gene end by 8 bases; junction bases not matched to a gene: 10. The CDR3 loop reads CASSPDMGGGTQYF. The CDR3 DNA follows: TGCGCCAGCAGCCCGGATATGGGCGGGGGTACGCAGTATTTT.

J is TRBJ2-2 and V is TRBV18; a weak D match, TRBD2 (7 bases). Germline CDR1 reads KGHSH; CDR2 reads LQKENI. Trimming pared 5 bases from V and 5 bases from J, leaving 18 bases between. The length of the CDR3 is 16 residues. The CDR3, as DNA: TGTGCCAGCTCAGAACGGACGGGGGGCCGGACCGGGGAGCTGTTTTTT. Protein product: CASSERTGGRTGELFF.

The gene calls are TRBV27 and TRBJ2-2; tentative D call: TRBD1 (6 bases). The CDR3 spans 12 residues. Germline values: CDR1 MNHEY, CDR2 SMNVEV (reference sequence). With 8 bases removed from V and 6 bases from J, the gap between germline ends came to 10 bases. CDR3 nucleotides: TGTGCCAGCTTAGACAGGTCCGGGGAGCTGTTTTTT. This codes for CASLDRSGELFF.

The chain recombines TRBV1 with TRBJ2-6; TRBD1 reflects the table's D call only, with no check against the DNA. TRBV1 is shown as a pseudogene. The CDR3 consists of 16 residues. The CDR3 sequence is CTSRICSQSRANVLTF. The CDR3, as DNA: TGCACCAGCAGAATTTGCAGTCAAAGTCGGGCCAACGTCCTGACTTTC.

This clone was recorded once. The V call is TRBV7-2, the J call TRBJ2-7; weak D call: TRBD2 (6 bases). CDR1 is SGHTA and CDR2 is FQGNSA in the germline V gene. The CDR3 loop spans 15 amino acids. The V gene lost 1 base and the J gene lost 7 bases, with 17 bases spanning the gap. This CDR3 is CASSLVAGRQGEQYF. DNA for the CDR3: TGTGCCAGCAGCTTAGTCGCGGGGAGGCAAGGGGAGCAGTACTTC.

The chain recombines TRBV6-1 with TRBJ2-7; D is undetermined. V shed 3 bases and J shed 0 bases, with 12 bases lying between them. Germline V CDR1 and CDR2: MNHNS, SASEGT. This CDR3 comprises 15 residues. The CDR3 region has the DNA TGTGCCAGCAGTGACGCCCCAGCTTCCTCCTACGAGCAGTACTTC. It translates to CASSDAPASSYEQYF.

The genes are TRBV5-1 and TRBJ2-3; no clear D. Germline lookup yields CDR1 SGHRS and CDR2 YFSETQ. This CDR3 spans 13 amino acids. Trimming left V 0 bases short and J 5 bases short, with 7 bases between. CDR3 DNA sequence: TGCGCCAGCAGCTTGGGGTGGGAAGATACGCAGTATTTT. Its translation: CASSLGWEDTQYF.

The CDR3 loop reads CATTDRVYEQYF. The CDR3 nucleotides read TGCGCCACCACCGACCGGGTCTACGAGCAGTACTTC. The chain uses TRBV23-1 and TRBJ2-7; D remains ambiguous. TRBV23-1 is labeled an ORF, and its function is uncertain. Trimming left V 10 bases short and J 3 bases short, with 13 bases between. The CDR3 extends over 12 amino acids.